This section outlines one T cell receptor beta chain sequence together with its context. Its antigen remains unidentified. Base qualities were left out, and no much larger clone turns up one base away. TCRbeta CDR3 regions were amplified from genomic DNA by means of the immunoSEQ Assay, a bias-controlled multiplex PCR. Under the source paper's analysis protocol: The number of nucleated cells in each sample was estimated from the amplification of reference gene primers within the assay. To quantify the absolute abundance of each unique TCRbeta CDR3 rearrangement, sequence reads were collapsed and filtered. For each sample, productive Simpson clonality was calculated as the square root of Simpson's diversity index over productive rearrangements. TCRdb re-hosts the immuneACCESS table, in-frame sequences only. Its copies lack some clones; in the studies checked, an unresolved V gene accounts for under half of them, and the cause for the rest is not known. D and trimming were read from the DNA, whereas the V and J calls and clone size are those reported in that table. The table for this sample lists about 66,000 clones; 85% to 90% of them were counted only once. The ten biggest clones cover about 7% of the sample.

Whole blood was collected in K2EDTA tubes by collaborating institutions according to the institutions' own protocols. For TCRbeta analysis, collaborators shipped samples in one of three forms: frozen whole blood, isolated PBMCs, or DNA extracted from either of those sample types. The sample originates from a study of blood T cell repertoires in COVID-19 (dated by TCRdb to 2018 to 2021). In terms of the full investigation: Collaborator samples came from the United States, Italy and Spain and covered acute and convalescent phases of COVID-19. The prospective study material was composed of cDNA or gDNA derived from T cells, B-cell-depleted T cells, or PBMCs. Subjects who had been exposed to COVID-19, were actively infected with it, or had recovered from it provided the deeply sampled blood TCRbeta repertoires that made up the dataset. The repertoires were released in a freely available public database meant as a resource for research on the immune response to SARS-CoV-2. The samples were drawn from two sources: the first 160 participants of the ongoing ImmuneRACE study, and some 1,300 subjects contributed by 6 global collaborators. A de-identified subject ID, COVID-19 status, age in years and sex were almost always included in the sample metadata. Where available, HLA class I and class II types were obtained from metadata supplied by the sample provider rather than from assay-based typing.

The research as a whole found: The amount of clinical and demographic metadata varied by source and participant and was provided uncurated.

The cysteine opens and the phenylalanine closes a CDR3 of 15 amino acids. This entry keeps only the CDR3 DNA: 45 bases, framed from base 1. V is pruned by 7 bases and J by 4 bases, leaving 11 bases of the junction without a gene match. Taken from the germline V gene, the CDR1 and CDR2 loops are SNHLY and FYNNEI. The receptor was derived from a man aged 50 to 59 with active COVID-19. Sequenced material: peripheral blood. The chain uses TRBV2 and TRBJ2-3; 7 of the junction bases match TRBD2. In nucleotide form, the sequence is TGTGCCAGCAAACCTCGACTAGCTATTCCAGATACGCAGTATTTT. Protein translation: CASKPRLAIPDTQYF.